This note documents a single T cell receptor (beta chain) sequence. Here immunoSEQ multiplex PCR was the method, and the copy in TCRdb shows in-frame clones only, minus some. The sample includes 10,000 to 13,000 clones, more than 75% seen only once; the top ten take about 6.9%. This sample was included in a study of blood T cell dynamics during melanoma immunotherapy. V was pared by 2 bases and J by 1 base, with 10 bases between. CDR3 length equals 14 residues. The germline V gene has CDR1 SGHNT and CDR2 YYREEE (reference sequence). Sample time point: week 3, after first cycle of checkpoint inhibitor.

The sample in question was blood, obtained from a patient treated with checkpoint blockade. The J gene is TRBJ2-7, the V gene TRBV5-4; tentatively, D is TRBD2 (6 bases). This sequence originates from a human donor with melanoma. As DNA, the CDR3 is TGTGCCAGCAGCTTTCAGGGAGGATCCTACGAGCAGTACTTC. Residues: CASSFQGGSYEQYF.